These 9 T cell receptor beta chains share one sample of origin, sequenced in a study of blood T cell repertoires in COVID-19. The repertoire was sequenced with immunoSEQ multiplex PCR; TCRdb's copy has only in-frame clones and lacks some. The data contain tens of thousands of clones, approximately 90% of them seen just once; the ten biggest clones take up more than 3%. Source material: peripheral blood. These receptor sequences come from a middle-aged man with COVID-19, enrolled during active disease.

The CDR3 region has the DNA TGTGCCTGGAGTGCCTTTGCAGGGAACACTGAAGCTTTCTTT. Its protein is CAWSAFAGNTEAFF. The chain employs TRBV30 and TRBJ1-1, with D hard to call. This CDR3 contains 14 residues. Trimming cost V 1 base and J 1 base, with 10 bases left between them. Germline V gives CDR1 GTSNPN, CDR2 SVGIG (reference sequence).

The table lists this clone with a count of one. This CDR3 reads CAIQGNSGEKLFF. DNA of the CDR3: TGTGCCATACAGGGGAATAGTGGGGAAAAACTGTTTTTT. This chain uses TRBV10-3 with TRBJ1-4, with TRBD1 matching 7 bases. CDR1 ENHRY and CDR2 SYGVKD come from the germline V gene. V lost 9 bases, J lost 8 bases, and 9 bases stayed unmatched. CDR3 length: 13 residues.

J is TRBJ2-4 and V is TRBV4-2; possibly TRBD2 for D (6 bases). This CDR3 region has 19 residues. The V and J ends lost 0 bases and 3 bases respectively, with 21 bases between them. From germline, CDR1 is LGHNA and CDR2 YNFKEQ. The DNA of the CDR3 is TGTGCCAGCAGCCAAGAAAATAGCGGAACCAGGTCGGGCAAAAACATTCAGTACTTC. Residues: CASSQENSGTRSGKNIQYF.

The gene calls are TRBV2 and TRBJ2-3, with TRBD2 identical over 7 bases. CDR1 and CDR2 from the germline V gene are SNHLY and FYNNEI. This CDR3 region has 15 residues. Trimming cost V 4 bases and J 0 bases; bases outside gene matches: 4. CDR3 in DNA: TGTGCCAGCAGTGTCTCAGCGGGGAGCACAGATACGCAGTATTTT. Protein: CASSVSAGSTDTQYF.

The genes are TRBV5-8 and TRBJ2-7; TRBD2 is a possible D gene (5 bases). CDR1 is SGHTS and CDR2 is YDEGEE in the germline V gene. The CDR3 consists of 13 residues. Deletions cut 1 base from V and 6 bases from J, with 11 bases between. CDR3 sequence: CASSLLTGSEQYF. The CDR3 region has the DNA TGTGCCAGCAGCTTGTTAACGGGGAGCGAGCAGTACTTC. Full variable domain (outside the CDR3, taken from reference TRBV5-8 and TRBJ2-7): EAGVTQSPTHLIKTRGQQATLRCSPISGHTSVYWYQQALGLGLQFLLWYDEGEERNRGNFPPRFSGRQFPNYSSELNVNALELEDSALYLCASSLLTGSEQYFGPGTRLTVT.

This chain connects TRBV5-1 to TRBJ2-3; no reliable D call. The V end was cut by 4 bases, the J end by 2 bases, with 11 bases between. Germline CDR1 is SGHRS and CDR2 is YFSETQ. The CDR3 is made up of 14 amino acids. The CDR3 nucleotides are TGCGCCAGCAGCGTGTCCGTACTCACAGATACGCAGTATTTT. Protein product: CASSVSVLTDTQYF.

This clone appeared a single time. This chain uses TRBV19 with TRBJ2-1; 14 bases are a match to TRBD2. This CDR3 contains 20 residues. Germline V CDR1 and CDR2: LNHDA, SQIVND (reference sequence). V shed 7 bases and J 4 bases; nucleotides not matched to a gene: 18. The CDR3 region has the DNA TGTGCCAGTAACACCCTAGGGACTAGCGGGAGCCTCCCCTCATACAATGAGCAGTTCTTC. Protein: CASNTLGTSGSLPSYNEQFF.

This rearrangement joins TRBV30 to TRBJ1-5; 8 bases are shared with TRBD1. V was pared by 2 bases and J by 2 bases, with 17 bases of the junction left unmatched. Per the germline V gene, CDR1 is GTSNPN and CDR2 is SVGIG (reference sequence). This CDR3 comprises 19 residues. The chain's CDR3 is CAWSSATGTGFWGNQPQHF. CDR3 nucleotide sequence: TGTGCCTGGAGTTCAGCCACCGGGACAGGCTTCTGGGGCAATCAGCCCCAGCATTTT.

The chain couples TRBV5-1 to TRBJ2-7; 9 positions agree with TRBD1. After removal of 6 bases from V and 1 base from J, the junction contained 8 bases not matched to a gene. The CDR3 spans 15 residues. Germline V CDR1 and CDR2: SGHRS, YFSETQ. The CDR3 region is CASIPGGTGSYEQYF. DNA for the CDR3: TGCGCCAGCATCCCCGGCGGGACAGGGTCCTACGAGCAGTACTTC.